The rows below give T cell receptor beta chains drawn from one sample of a study of Graves' ophthalmopathy and Graves' hyperthyroidism. TCRdb used MiXCR to reprocess the multiplex PCR reads, holding one entry per CDR3 protein. The sample contains fewer than 600,000 distinct CDR3 sequences, 14% of which appear only once. Source material: blood. These TCRs come from a woman aged 25-40 years with Graves' ophthalmopathy. Each CDR3 is given with its conserved first and last residue. D genes are given only for firm matches. A row's size may be missing; if present it is once, few, many or a size class.

j_call d_call v_call clone_size cdr3_aa cdr3_nt
TRBJ2-7 NA TRBV28 many CASSPLPGTRQYF TGTGCCAGCAGTCCACTACCTGGGACAAGGCAGTACTTC
TRBJ1-1 NA TRBV19 many CASSTMGGFGTEAFF TGTGCCAGTAGTACCATGGGAGGTTTTGGAACTGAAGCTTTCTTT
TRBJ2-2 NA TRBV5-1 NA CASSLEGETGELFF TGCGCCAGCAGCTTGGAGGGGGAGACCGGGGAGCTGTTTTTT
TRBJ1-1 NA TRBV3-1 few CASSQPGGHTEAFF TGTGCCAGCAGCCAACCGGGAGGACACACTGAAGCTTTCTTT
TRBJ1-1 NA TRBV4-1 many CASRQQRSATEAFF TGCGCCAGCAGACAACAAAGGAGCGCCACTGAAGCTTTCTTT
TRBJ2-7 TRBD2 TRBV5-1 NA CASSLTGTSGRGDEQYF TGCGCCAGCAGCTTAACCGGGACTAGCGGGAGAGGGGACGAGCAGTACTTC
TRBJ2-5 TRBD2 TRBV12-3/TRBV12-4 many CASSSLAGGQETQYF TGTGCCAGCAGTTCCCTAGCGGGAGGGCAAGAGACCCAGTACTTC
TRBJ1-3 NA TRBV6-1 many CASRDMSSGNTIYF TGTGCCAGCAGGGACATGAGCTCTGGAAACACCATATATTTT
TRBJ2-2 NA TRBV28 NA CASNPAGGGAHQGELFF TGTGCCAGCAATCCCGCTGGGGGGGGGGCCCATCAAGGGGAGCTGTTTTTT
TRBJ2-7 TRBD2 TRBV29-1 many CSVEDGREGYEQYF TGCAGCGTTGAAGATGGGCGGGAGGGATACGAGCAGTACTTC
TRBJ1-1 TRBD1 TRBV28 NA CASNLQGITEAFF TGTGCCAGCAACCTACAGGGGATCACTGAAGCTTTCTTT
TRBJ2-7 NA TRBV9 NA CASSSPVRSGAYYF TGTGCCAGCAGTTCTCCAGTTCGATCAGGGGCCTACTACTTC
TRBJ2-5 TRBD2 TRBV10-3 many CAISESSGGAKETQYF TGTGCCATCAGTGAATCTAGCGGGGGGGCCAAGGAGACCCAGTACTTC
TRBJ1-2 NA TRBV10-3 many CAIRPSPLKYNYGYTF TGTGCCATCCGGCCCAGCCCTTTGAAGTACAACTATGGCTACACCTTC
TRBJ2-5 NA TRBV12-3/TRBV12-4 many CASTLAGGETQYF TGTGCCAGCACCCTCGCGGGCGGGGAGACCCAGTACTTC
TRBJ2-6 TRBD1 TRBV5-4 NA CASSLTGGQTVLSGANVLTF TGTGCCAGCAGCTTGACAGGGGGTCAAACCGTTCTATCTGGGGCCAACGTCCTGACTTTC
TRBJ1-4 TRBD1 TRBV4-1 once CASSLRQGPEKLFF TGCGCCAGCAGCCTGCGACAGGGACCTGAAAAACTGTTTTTT
TRBJ2-5 NA TRBV6-1 many CASSRDRETQYF TGTGCCAGCAGTCGGGACCGGGAGACCCAGTACTTC
TRBJ1-2 NA TRBV6-1 many CASSNQEFSGNGYTF TGTGCCAGCAGTAATCAAGAATTCTCGGGAAATGGCTACACCTTC
TRBJ1-1 NA TRBV12-3/TRBV12-4 many CASSQAGYRYDTEAFF TGTGCCAGCAGTCAAGCGGGTTATCGGTACGACACTGAAGCTTTCTTT
TRBJ1-2 TRBD1 TRBV12-3/TRBV12-4 many CASRTGQGASNYGYTF TGTGCCAGCAGAACGGGACAGGGGGCGAGTAACTATGGCTACACCTTC
TRBJ2-7 NA TRBV27 many CASSLHGQFEQYF TGTGCCAGCAGTTTACACGGACAGTTCGAGCAGTACTTC
TRBJ1-1 NA TRBV11-2 few CASSPETFF TGTGCCAGCAGCCCAGAGACTTTCTTT
TRBJ2-7 NA TRBV27 many CASRDVEGGAPEQYF TGTGCCAGCAGGGACGTTGAGGGGGGGGCCCCCGAGCAGTACTTC
TRBJ2-7 NA TRBV11-2 many CASSYRQFREQYF TGTGCCAGCAGCTACCGACAGTTTCGCGAGCAGTACTTC
TRBJ2-7 NA TRBV30 NA CAWSVRLEQYF TGTGCCTGGAGTGTACGGCTCGAGCAGTACTTC
TRBJ2-5 NA TRBV10-3 NA CAILLYQETQYF TGTGCCATCTTACTTTACCAAGAGACCCAGTACTTC
TRBJ2-7 NA TRBV11-2 many CASSRTIRTYEQYF TGTGCCAGCAGCCGGACAATCCGCACCTACGAGCAGTACTTC
TRBJ1-1 NA TRBV19 many CASTMGRSTEAFF TGTGCCAGTACCATGGGACGTTCCACTGAAGCTTTCTTT
TRBJ2-5 NA TRBV12-5 many CASGFGDLGETQYF TGTGCTAGTGGTTTTGGGGATCTCGGAGAGACCCAGTACTTC
TRBJ2-7 NA TRBV18 NA CASTSFVGSQGDEQYF TGTGCCAGCACGTCATTTGTCGGGAGTCAAGGGGACGAGCAGTACTTC
TRBJ1-2 TRBD1 TRBV14 many CASSQSWDRDNYGYTF TGTGCCAGCAGCCAATCTTGGGACAGAGATAACTATGGCTACACCTTC
TRBJ1-1 NA TRBV28 few CASSSVGPEAFF TGTGCCAGCAGTTCGGTCGGCCCTGAAGCTTTCTTT
TRBJ1-2 NA TRBV30 many CACIVNYGYTF TGTGCCTGCATAGTTAACTATGGCTACACCTTC
TRBJ2-7 TRBD2 TRBV6-5 NA CASSFTPRGGYEQYF TGTGCCAGCAGTTTTACCCCCCGGGGGGGCTACGAGCAGTACTTC
TRBJ2-5 TRBD2 TRBV2 many CASTKLAGGQETQYF TGTGCCAGCACCAAACTAGCGGGAGGGCAAGAGACCCAGTACTTC